This TCR beta chain was profiled in a study of blood T cell repertoires in COVID-19. Study context: PBMCs, B-cell-depleted T cells, or T cells provided the cDNA or gDNA that made up the material.

This CDR3 comprises 14 residues. Trimming removed 4 bases from V and 3 bases from J; junction bases left unmatched: 3. Per the germline V gene, CDR1 is SGHNT and CDR2 is YYREEE (reference sequence). Residents of 24 US areas, aged roughly 18 to 89 years, made up the participants. Which cohort a participant joined came from the clinical history participants gave. Original methodology: From reference gene primer amplification, estimates of nucleated cell counts were derived. Using immunoSEQ multiplex PCR, the repertoire was profiled, and TCRdb retains in-frame clones only, with some absent. That table gives V, J and clone size, and the DNA gave D and trimming. The sample yields 130,000 or so clones, 70% to 90% seen once.

The chain uses TRBV5-4 and TRBJ2-7; TRBD1 aligns across 11 bases. The clonotype was recovered from a woman aged 45-65 years with acute COVID-19. The sample taken for sequencing was PBMCs or T cells enriched from blood (not recorded which). The CDR3 here is CASSPGTGGYEQYF. In DNA form, the CDR3 reads TGTGCCAGCAGCCCCGGGACAGGGGGCTACGAGCAGTACTTC.